Presented here are 3 T cell receptor beta chains from one specimen sequenced in a study of vaccination and CD4 T cells after COVID-19. Treatment defined: roughly 10-day PBMC culture with coronavirus spike peptide pools or control peptides (ViraFEST assay). Their specific antigens are unknown. The Oncomine TCR Beta short-read assay generated sequence data from the DNA of cultured CD4+ T cells. One entry per CDR3 protein, called by TCRdb with MiXCR from the PCR reads. The sample lists some 13,000 distinct CDR3 sequences; roughly 30% were seen once. The sample comprised cultured CD4+ T cells from blood. Receptors originate from a human donor with COVID-19.

This clonotype was seen more than once but under ten times. The chain combines TRBV6-5 with TRBJ2-3, with TRBD2 matching over 11 bases. The CDR3 is 15 amino acids. From germline, CDR1 is MNHEY and CDR2 SVGAGI. V dropped 4 bases and J dropped 6; count of bases not matched to a gene: 6. The CDR3 spells CASSFPSGGSDTQYF. Here the CDR3 DNA reads TGTGCCAGCAGTTTCCCTAGCGGGGGGAGCGATACGCAGTATTTT.

The sample holds a few counts of this clonotype. The CDR3 spells CASSRVVDFGYTF. DNA for the CDR3: TGTGCCAGCAGCAGGGTGGTCGATTTCGGCTACACCTTC. V gene TRBV2 combines with J gene TRBJ1-2, with D possibly being TRBD1 (5 bases). CDR3 length equals 13 residues. Trimming cost V 6 bases and J 8 bases, with 16 bases left between them. Germline CDR1 reads SNHLY; CDR2 reads FYNNEI.

The chain is built from TRBV5-6 and TRBJ1-6, with D uncertain. The CDR3 loop spans 17 amino acids. Germline V gene lookup returns CDR1 SGHDT and CDR2 YYEEEE. Trimming removed 7 bases at V and 5 bases at J, with 22 bases between. CDR3 sequence reads: CASPLTPSTVDNSPLHF. CDR3 nucleotides: TGTGCCAGCCCCCTCACCCCCTCAACAGTTGATAATTCACCCCTCCACTTT.